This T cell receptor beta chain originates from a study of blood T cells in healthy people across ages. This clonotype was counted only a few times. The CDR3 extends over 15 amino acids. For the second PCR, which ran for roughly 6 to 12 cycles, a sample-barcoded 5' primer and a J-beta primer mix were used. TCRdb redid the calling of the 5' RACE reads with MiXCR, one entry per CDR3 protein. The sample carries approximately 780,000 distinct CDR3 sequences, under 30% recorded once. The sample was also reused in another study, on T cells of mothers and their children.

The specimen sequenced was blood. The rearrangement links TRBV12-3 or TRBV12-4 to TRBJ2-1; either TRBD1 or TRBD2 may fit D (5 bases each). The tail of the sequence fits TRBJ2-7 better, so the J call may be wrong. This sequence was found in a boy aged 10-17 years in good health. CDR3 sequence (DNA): TGTGCCAGCAGGCCGGCAGGCCGGGGCACCTACGAGCAGTACTTC. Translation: CASRPAGRGTYEQYF.